This note documents a single T cell receptor (beta chain) sequence. The V end was cut by 1 base, the J end by 2 bases, with 13 bases between. The CDR3 contains 15 residues. Generated by immunoSEQ multiplex PCR, the TCRdb table keeps only in-frame clones and is missing some. The sample includes roughly 150,000 clones, under 90% of them seen just once. The data were obtained in a study of blood T cell repertoires in COVID-19. The receptor was isolated from a woman of 80 years or more with acute or convalescent COVID-19. This chain uses TRBV5-3 with TRBJ2-7; D unresolved. TRBV5-3 is recorded as an ORF, its role being uncertain. Sequenced sample: peripheral blood. The CDR3 sequence: CARSLFWLEAYEQYF. The CDR3 DNA reads TGTGCCAGAAGCTTGTTCTGGCTAGAGGCCTACGAGCAGTACTTC.